This T cell receptor (beta chain) was documented in a study of regulatory T cells in long-lasting Graves disease. As for the study in general: Patients with persistent Graves' disease had over 5 years of antithyroid drugs and persistent TSH receptor antibodies. Points from the study as a whole: Persistent disease showed a preference for TRBV28, TRBJ1-2 and TRBJ2-5.

The TCR beta library used iRepertoire HTBI primers with Arm-PCR amplification of CDR3. TCRdb fed the multiplex PCR reads into MiXCR, producing one record per CDR3 protein. Among approximately 470,000 distinct CDR3 sequences listed, around 21% were seen once. Specified time point: persistent/refractory GD, antithyroid drugs over 5 years with positive TRAb. Extracted RNA from PBMCs served as the source of the TCR library. The V gene lost 0 bases and the J gene lost 5 bases, with 13 bases spanning the gap. Germline V gene sequence: CDR1 LNHNV, CDR2 YYDKDF (reference sequence). The CDR3 loop spans 15 amino acids. On this clonotype: The antigen is not known.

This TCR was recovered from a female donor with Graves disease. The chain couples TRBV15 to TRBJ1-2; possibly TRBD1 for D (6 bases). The material sequenced was peripheral blood mononuclear cells (PBMCs), taken when the disease was refractory, from a patient treated with antithyroid drugs. The CDR3 DNA reads as TGTGCCACCAGCAGAGATCTTTCAGGGGCGTATGGCTACACCTTC. Protein sequence: CATSRDLSGAYGYTF.